One T cell receptor beta chain is described in this entry. Its antigen is not known. A universal primer site was created by template switching, with the cDNA bearing unique molecular identifiers. MiXCR, run by TCRdb on the 5' RACE reads, gives a single entry per CDR3 protein. Among 1.5 million to 2 million distinct CDR3 sequences listed, under 35% were seen once. The record originates from a study of identical twins. General study findings and limits: Compared with unrelated sharing, twin-shared out-of-frame alpha sequences had more low-probability sequences.

This receptor was taken from a newborn girl in good health. The source material was cord blood.

The CDR3 loop is CASSYSSLAVETQYF. The CDR3 DNA reads TGTGCCAGCAGTTACTCGTCACTAGCGGTTGAGACCCAGTACTTC. The genes are TRBV6-2 or TRBV6-3 and TRBJ2-5; 8 nucleotides line up with TRBD2. This CDR3 contains 15 residues. Germline V gene lookup returns CDR1 MNHEY and CDR2 SVGEGT. Trimming cost V 0 bases and J 5 bases; bases outside gene matches: 5.